This TCR beta chain was sequenced for a study of long-term antiretroviral therapy in people with HIV. On this clone: What it binds is not known.

Sequencing relied on immunoSEQ assay v3.0, run at survey level. Profiling relied on immunoSEQ multiplex PCR, and the TCRdb table lists in-frame clones only, not all of them. The profile shows tens of thousands of clones, more than 75% of them singletons. Findings and limits, study-wide: Clonotypes expanded prior to ART showed repertoire dominance at all sampled time points.

Trimming cost V 5 bases and J 3 bases, with 23 bases left between them. Germline V gives CDR1 SGHVS, CDR2 FQNEAQ. This CDR3 comprises 17 residues. V usage is TRBV7-8 and J usage is TRBJ2-7; D is perhaps TRBD2 (8 bases). The source is a man between 50 and 59 years old with HIV. The sample here was unsorted PBMCs, taken 2 years after starting antiretroviral therapy. The DNA of the CDR3 is TGTGCCAGCAGCCCCCCCCCGGGGGGGACAGAAGTCTACGAGCAGTACTTC. Its protein is CASSPPPGGTEVYEQYF. Supplemented by reference TRBV7-8 and TRBJ2-7, the full variable domain reads GAGVSQSPRYKVAKRGQDVALRCDPISGHVSLFWYQQALGQGPEFLTYFQNEAQLDKSGLPSDRFFAERPEGSVSTLKIQRTQQEDSAVYLCASSPPPGGTEVYEQYFGPGTRLTVT.